This TCR beta chain comes out of a study of blood T cell repertoires in COVID-19. Study context: T cells, B-cell-depleted T cells, or PBMCs provided the cDNA or gDNA that served as material.

Study processing details: Counts of nucleated cells, estimated from reference gene primer amplification, were obtained. Clones were read by immunoSEQ multiplex PCR, and TCRdb kept only the in-frame ones, dropping some. Clonal size and the V and J genes are those of that table, whereas D and trimming came from the DNA. The sample lists about 57,000 clones, about 88% seen once, with about 4.7% in the top ten. Sequenced sample: peripheral blood. The TCR sequence derives from a human donor in a cohort sampled during active COVID-19.

The CDR3 spells CASSVGGVDSPLHF. For the CDR3, the DNA is TGTGCCAGCAGCGTAGGGGGGGTTGATTCACCCCTCCACTTT. The chain carries TRBV9 and TRBJ1-6, with a possible D match to TRBD1 (5 bases). The CDR3 loop spans 14 amino acids. Germline CDR1 and CDR2: SGDLS and YYNGEE. The ends were cut back, 0 bases at V and 8 bases at J, with 9 bases in the middle.